The present entry profiles one T cell receptor (beta chain) with its context. This CDR3 is built from 13 residues. Germline loops: CDR1 SQVTM, CDR2 ANQGSEA. V shed 6 bases, J shed 3 bases, and the junction held 7 bases outside the gene matches. TCR beta was sequenced from blood CD8+ and CD4+ T cells. Negative isolation yielded the CD8+ and CD4+ T cells, while FACS enriched the TEMRA cells. The sample is drawn from a study of CD8 T cells in Susac syndrome. About 0.5 to 1 ug RNA was reverse transcribed with random hexamers. Amplification of TCR beta CDR3 across 54 Vbeta and 13 Jbeta was performed with immunoSEQ multiplex PCR. In TCRdb, the immunoSEQ multiplex PCR reads were re-called with MiXCR into one record per CDR3 protein. The sample has approximately 150,000 distinct CDR3 sequences, 90% to 95% seen once; the top ten hold just over 0.13%.

Sequenced sample: CD4+ T cells from PBMCs. The source is a human donor in good health. V gene TRBV29-1 combines with J gene TRBJ1-2; 7 nucleotides align to TRBD1. In DNA, the CDR3 is TGCAGCGTGGTTTGGGACAGCGACTATGGCTACACCTTC. Protein: CSVVWDSDYGYTF.